The 27 T cell receptor beta chains reported below all come from one sample, sequenced in a study of blood T cell repertoires in COVID-19. This table comes from immunoSEQ multiplex PCR, and its TCRdb copy is limited to in-frame clones, with some not included. The sample carries around 160,000 clones, 90% to 95% recorded once. Specimen: peripheral blood. The receptors shown here come from a woman aged 60-75 years with COVID-19, enrolled during active disease.

The chain joins TRBV3-1 (or the pseudogene TRBV3-2) to TRBJ1-4, with D maybe TRBD1 (5 bases). Trimming shortened V by 2 bases and J by 7 bases, and 11 bases separated the two germline ends. The CDR3 is made up of 14 amino acids. From germline, CDR1 is LGHDT and CDR2 YNNKEL (reference sequence). In DNA, the CDR3 is TGTGCCAGCAGCCAAACAGGCAAACCTGAAAAACTGTTTTTT. Translation: CASSQTGKPEKLFF.

This clone was counted a single time. The V and J genes are TRBV18 and TRBJ2-1, with TRBD1 matching 11 bases. The CDR3 extends over 15 amino acids. CDR1 KGHSH and CDR2 LQKENI come from the germline V gene. V shed 3 bases and J 5 bases; nucleotides not matched to a gene: 3. DNA for the CDR3: TGTGCCAGCTCACCCGGGACAGGGGGACACAATGAGCAGTTCTTC. Amino acids: CASSPGTGGHNEQFF.

V usage is TRBV4-1 and J usage is TRBJ1-1, with 10 nucleotides matching TRBD1. The length of the CDR3 is 15 residues. Germline trimming cut 4 bases from V and 4 bases from J; bases unmatched to any gene: 6. CDR1 is MGHRA and CDR2 is YSYEKL in the germline V gene. As DNA, the CDR3 is TGCGCCAGCAGCCGAGTGTGGACAGGGGGCACTGAAGCTTTCTTT. Translating it yields CASSRVWTGGTEAFF.

This clone was recorded once. Other DNA sequences from this sample encode an identical CDR3 as well. This sequence joins TRBV3-1 (or the pseudogene TRBV3-2) and TRBJ1-1; no definite D call. Germline CDR1 is LGHDT and CDR2 is YNNKEL (reference sequence). With 1 base removed from V and 1 base from J, the gap between germline ends came to 7 bases. CDR3 length equals 14 residues. The CDR3 is CASSQVRGNTEAFF. The CDR3, as DNA: TGTGCCAGCAGCCAAGTAAGAGGGAACACTGAAGCTTTCTTT.

The rearrangement links TRBV4-2 to TRBJ1-2; D is ambiguous. This CDR3 has 13 amino acids. V lost 0 bases, J lost 8 bases, and 10 bases lay in between. Germline V gene data show CDR1 as LGHNA and CDR2 as YNFKEQ. This CDR3 reads CASSQDEGRGYTF. In DNA form, the CDR3 reads TGTGCCAGCAGCCAAGACGAGGGCAGGGGCTACACCTTC.

Written as DNA, the CDR3 is TGTGCCAGCAGTACTGGGGACAGGGTGGGTCAGCCCCAGCATTTT. Its translation: CASSTGDRVGQPQHF. This sequence joins TRBV6-5 and TRBJ1-5; 9 bases map to TRBD1. The germline gives CDR1 MNHEY, CDR2 SVGAGI. V gave up 5 bases and J gave up 6 bases; unmatched junction bases: 8. The CDR3 is made up of 15 amino acids.

The chain links TRBV3-1 (or the pseudogene TRBV3-2) to TRBJ2-7, with D possibly being TRBD2 (5 bases). Germline CDR1 reads LGHDT; CDR2 reads YNNKEL (reference sequence). V was clipped by 3 bases and J by 4 bases, with 10 bases between them. The CDR3 is 13 residues long. The CDR3 here is CASSHGGQYEQYF. The CDR3 DNA is TGTGCCAGCAGCCACGGAGGCCAATACGAGCAGTACTTC.

V is TRBV5-1 and J is TRBJ1-4; D perhaps matches TRBD1 (5 bases). Germline assignment: CDR1 SGHRS and CDR2 YFSETQ. Trimming took off 0 bases at V and 7 bases at J, with 13 bases between the two ends. This CDR3 region has 15 residues. This CDR3 reads CASSLDGQGGEKLFF. For the CDR3, the DNA is TGCGCCAGCAGCTTGGATGGGCAGGGTGGTGAAAAACTGTTTTTT.

This chain uses TRBV19 with TRBJ2-7; D unclear. V was clipped by 6 bases and J by 3 bases, with 12 bases between them. Germline-derived CDR1 and CDR2 are LNHDA and SQIVND (reference sequence). CDR3 length equals 13 residues. CDR3 coding DNA: TGTGCCAGTAGCACCCGATTCAGCTACGAGCAGTACTTC. It is translated as CASSTRFSYEQYF.

The rearrangement joins TRBV19 to TRBJ2-1, with 7 bases matching TRBD2. Germline V lookup: CDR1 LNHDA, CDR2 SQIVND (reference sequence). Germline trimming cut 10 bases from V and 6 bases from J; bases unmatched to any gene: 9. This CDR3 contains 13 residues. CDR3 coding DNA: TGTGCCACCCGGACTAGAGGATCCAATGAGCAGTTCTTC. Its translation is CATRTRGSNEQFF.

Turning to this clone: The sample holds other DNA sequences that translate to the same CDR3. The V and J genes are TRBV29-1 and TRBJ1-2; 10 bases align to TRBD1. J was trimmed by 2 bases and V by 7 bases; bases with no gene match: 4. This CDR3 is 13 amino acids long. Per the germline V gene, CDR1 is SQVTM and CDR2 is ANQGSEA. The CDR3 loop reads CSAGDRGNYGYTF. For the CDR3, the DNA is TGCAGCGCCGGGGACAGGGGAAACTATGGCTACACCTTC.

DNA of the CDR3: TGCAGCGTTGCACAGGGGGATAATGAAAAACTGTTTTTT. Protein product: CSVAQGDNEKLFF. This rearrangement joins TRBV29-1 to TRBJ1-4, with 8 positions matching TRBD1. The CDR3 covers 13 residues. Germline CDR1 SQVTM, CDR2 ANQGSEA. Unmatched junction bases numbered 2, after V lost 4 bases and J lost 4 bases.

The chain couples TRBV19 to TRBJ1-6; TRBD1 matches 9 bases. V was clipped by 5 bases and J by 7 bases; unmatched bases: 18. The germline V gene has CDR1 LNHDA and CDR2 SQIVND (reference sequence). The CDR3 totals 19 residues. The CDR3 region has the DNA TGTGCCAGTAGTGTCCGCCGGGGACAGGGCCAAAGAGAGAATTCACCCCTCCACTTT. Protein: CASSVRRGQGQRENSPLHF.

The chain employs TRBV7-9 and TRBJ2-3; tentatively, D is TRBD1 (5 bases). The V end lost 5 bases, the J end lost 3 bases, and 6 bases lay between the germline ends. This CDR3 comprises 12 residues. Germline assignment: CDR1 SEHNR and CDR2 FQNEAQ (reference sequence). This CDR3 reads CASSAGTDTQYF. DNA for the CDR3: TGTGCCAGCAGCGCAGGGACAGATACGCAGTATTTT.

The CDR3, as DNA: TGTGCCATCAGTGAGTCGACTCGCGACAGGGTTTACGAGCAGTACTTC. This translates into CAISESTRDRVYEQYF. The chain has TRBV10-3 and TRBJ2-7; 7 nucleotides agree with TRBD1. The CDR3 loop spans 16 amino acids. Germline V lookup: CDR1 ENHRY, CDR2 SYGVKD. V lost 0 bases, J lost 4 bases, and 9 bases stayed unmatched.

The V and J genes are TRBV11-3 and TRBJ2-3; 11 bases are a match to TRBD1. V shed 5 bases and J 2 bases; nucleotides not matched to a gene: 3. Germline assignment: CDR1 SGHNT and CDR2 YENEEA. The CDR3 length is 15 residues. CDR3: CASSQGQGATDTQYF. The CDR3 DNA is TGTGCCAGCAGCCAAGGACAGGGGGCCACAGATACGCAGTATTTT.

This rearrangement joins TRBV7-2 to TRBJ1-2; D unresolved. Germline values: CDR1 SGHTA, CDR2 FQGNSA. There are 13 residues in the CDR3. Trimming removed 2 bases from V and 2 bases from J, with 6 bases in between. This CDR3 reads CASSLSQNYGYTF. The CDR3 DNA follows: TGTGCCAGCAGCTTAAGTCAGAACTATGGCTACACCTTC. The full variable domain, completed using reference TRBV7-2 and TRBJ1-2, is GAGVSQSPSNKVTEKGKDVELRCDPISGHTALYWYRQSLGQGLEFLIYFQGNSAPDKSGLPSDRFSAERTGGSVSTLTIQRTQQEDSAVYLCASSLSQNYGYTFGSGTRLTVV.

V usage is TRBV4-2 and J usage is TRBJ1-3, with D possibly TRBD1 on 5 matching bases. Germline V gene data show CDR1 as LGHNA and CDR2 as YNFKEQ. Deletions cut 0 bases from V and 3 bases from J, with 12 bases between. CDR3 length: 16 residues. CDR3 in amino acids: CASSQDWAGNGNTIYF. The CDR3 nucleotides are TGTGCCAGCAGCCAAGACTGGGCAGGGAATGGAAACACCATATATTTT.

The V call is TRBV4-2, the J call TRBJ1-1; no definite D call. The germline V gene has CDR1 LGHNA and CDR2 YNFKEQ. Trimming cost V 0 bases and J 4 bases, with 9 bases left between them. CDR3 length equals 14 residues. The CDR3 DNA reads as TGTGCCAGCAGCCAAGAACGGATAGCCACTGAAGCTTTCTTT. Its protein is CASSQERIATEAFF.

The CDR3 DNA is TGTGCCAGCAGCCCCCGTTACTGGAACACTGAAGCTTTCTTT. This sequence encodes CASSPRYWNTEAFF. The V gene is TRBV9, the J gene TRBJ1-1; D unclear. Germline V gene lookup returns CDR1 SGDLS and CDR2 YYNGEE. The CDR3 spans 14 residues. Trimming took off 4 bases at V and 1 base at J, with 11 bases between the two ends.

The genes are TRBV18 and TRBJ2-1; possibly TRBD2 for D (5 bases). Looked up from germline, CDR1 is KGHSH and CDR2 is LQKENI. The V gene lost 3 bases and the J gene lost 2 bases, with 17 bases spanning the gap. CDR3 size: 17 residues. The CDR3 loop reads CASSPRLASGTYNEQFF. DNA of the CDR3: TGTGCCAGCTCACCTCGTCTAGCTAGTGGGACCTACAATGAGCAGTTCTTC. Looking up the rest from reference TRBV18 and TRBJ2-1 gives the full variable domain: NAGVMQNPRHLVRRRGQEARLRCSPMKGHSHVYWYRQLPEEGLKFMVYLQKENIIDESGMPKERFSAEFPKEGPSILRIQQVVRGDSAAYFCASSPRLASGTYNEQFFGPGTRLTVL.

The chain links TRBV6-5 to TRBJ2-2, with 8 bases aligning to TRBD1. With 5 bases clipped from V and 4 bases from J, the junction kept 6 bases outside the gene matches. Germline values: CDR1 MNHEY, CDR2 SVGAGI. The CDR3 spans 15 residues. This CDR3 reads CASSRQGLGTGELFF. DNA of the CDR3: TGTGCCAGCAGTCGACAGGGGTTAGGCACCGGGGAGCTGTTTTTT.

The rearrangement uses TRBV6-6 and TRBJ1-1; unclear D gene. CDR1 is MNHNY and CDR2 is SVGAGI in the germline V gene (reference sequence). This CDR3 has 14 residues. Trimming left V 2 bases short and J 1 base short, with 8 bases between. DNA for the CDR3: TGTGCCAGCAGTTACGCGGAATCGAACACTGAAGCTTTCTTT. Translation gives CASSYAESNTEAFF.

Concerning this clone itself: The identical CDR3 is also encoded by other nucleotide sequences in the sample. This rearrangement joins TRBV7-2 to TRBJ2-7; TRBD1 agrees at 8 bases. Germline trimming cut 5 bases from V and 3 bases from J; bases unmatched to any gene: 9. The germline CDR1 and CDR2 sequences are SGHTA and FQGNSA. This CDR3 is built from 15 residues. CDR3 amino acids: CASSIMGDRGYEQYF. DNA of the CDR3: TGTGCCAGCAGCATCATGGGTGACAGGGGCTACGAGCAGTACTTC.

The chain is built from TRBV27 and TRBJ1-1; D might be TRBD1 (5 bases). The CDR3 loop spans 14 amino acids. Germline CDR1 reads MNHEY; CDR2 reads SMNVEV (reference sequence). Trimming shortened V by 3 bases and J by 3 bases, and 11 bases separated the two germline ends. The CDR3 loop is CASSFDSDYTEAFF. The CDR3 nucleotides are TGTGCCAGCAGTTTCGACAGCGATTACACTGAAGCTTTCTTT.

The chain couples TRBV10-3 to TRBJ1-2; 9 bases map to TRBD1. This CDR3 spans 14 amino acids. In germline, CDR1 is ENHRY, CDR2 SYGVKD. V gave up 4 bases and J gave up 4 bases; unmatched junction bases: 4. The CDR3 DNA sequence: TGTGCCATCAGTGGGACAGGGGAGATCTATGGCTACACCTTC. It specifies CAISGTGEIYGYTF.

The rearrangement uses TRBV7-2 and TRBJ1-5; the match to TRBD1 covers 9 bases. The germline CDR1 and CDR2 sequences are SGHTA and FQGNSA. V trimming: 3 bases; J trimming: 4 bases; junction bases outside the gene matches: 4. The CDR3 length is 15 residues. The CDR3 spells CASSLGQGENQPQHF. As DNA, the CDR3 is TGTGCCAGCAGCTTGGGACAGGGAGAGAATCAGCCCCAGCATTTT.